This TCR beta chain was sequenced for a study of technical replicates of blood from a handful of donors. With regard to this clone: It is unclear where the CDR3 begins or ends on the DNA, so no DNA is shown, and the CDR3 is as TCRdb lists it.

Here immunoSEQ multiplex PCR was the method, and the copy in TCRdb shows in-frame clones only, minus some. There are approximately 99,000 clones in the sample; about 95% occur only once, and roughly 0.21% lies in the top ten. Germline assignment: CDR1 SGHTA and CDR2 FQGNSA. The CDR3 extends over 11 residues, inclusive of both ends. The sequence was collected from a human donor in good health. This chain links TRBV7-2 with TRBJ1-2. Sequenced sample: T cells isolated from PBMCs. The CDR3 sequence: CASTFGSGYTF.